The subject of this entry is one TCR beta chain. Deletions cut 1 base from V and 6 bases from J, with 10 bases between. CDR1 and CDR2 (germline): SGHDT, YYEEEE. CDR3 length: 13 residues. The PCR ran on 60 Vbeta and 13 Jbeta primers. Data came from immunoSEQ multiplex PCR; TCRdb stores just in-frame clones and leaves some out. The sample has 210,000 or so clones, roughly 84% seen once. The data are from a study of cytomegalovirus exposure and HLA in healthy donors. The chain employs TRBV5-6 and TRBJ1-2; tentatively, D is TRBD1 (5 bases). This TCR was sampled from a girl aged 2-9 years in good health and CMV-seronegative. Sequencing was carried out using PBMCs. The CDR3 here is CASSLRQGDGYTF. CDR3 nucleotide sequence: TGTGCCAGCAGCTTGCGGCAGGGTGATGGCTACACCTTC.